The 14 T cell receptor beta chains below all came from one sample that was sequenced in a study of blood T cells in healthy people across ages. Through a sample-barcoded 5' primer and a J-beta primer mix, a second PCR was run for roughly 6 to 12 cycles. TCRdb reprocessed the 5' RACE reads with MiXCR, giving one entry per CDR3 protein. This table holds about 1.4 million distinct CDR3 sequences, 59% found once. Input material: blood. Receptors originate from a man aged 18-30 years in good health.

The V call is TRBV29-1, the J call TRBJ1-2; the D is unclear. V was clipped by 6 bases and J by 1 base, with 12 bases between them. The CDR3 loop spans 13 amino acids. Germline V CDR1 and CDR2: SQVTM, ANQGSEA. CDR3 coding DNA: TGCAGCGTCGTACAGCTCCATAACTATGGCTACACCTTC. Its protein product is CSVVQLHNYGYTF.

The chain couples TRBV27 to TRBJ1-6, with 9 bases aligning to TRBD1. J gave up 0 bases and V 3 bases, and 6 bases lay outside the gene matches. This CDR3 region has 18 residues. Germline V gives CDR1 MNHEY, CDR2 SMNVEV (reference sequence). CDR3 amino acids: CASSFGTGYRSYNSPLHF. The CDR3 DNA reads TGTGCCAGCAGTTTCGGGACAGGGTATCGCTCCTATAATTCACCCCTCCACTTT.

This clonotype has more than one count but fewer than ten. The rearrangement links TRBV20-1 to TRBJ1-2; 9 nucleotides line up with TRBD1. There are 14 residues in the CDR3. Germline-derived CDR1 and CDR2 are DFQATT and SNEGSKA (reference sequence). V was pared by 4 bases and J by 4 bases, with 7 bases of the junction left unmatched. For the CDR3, the DNA is TGCAGTGCTACCCGACAGGGGGTGGGCTATGGCTACACCTTC. It is translated as CSATRQGVGYGYTF.

This rearrangement joins TRBV29-1 to TRBJ2-1, with a possible D match to TRBD2 (5 bases). Per the germline V gene, CDR1 is SQVTM and CDR2 is ANQGSEA. CDR3 length: 16 amino acids. Trimming pared 0 bases from V and 0 bases from J, leaving 12 bases between. In DNA, the CDR3 is TGCAGCGTTGAAGATTGGGATCGGGGCTCCTACAATGAGCAGTTCTTC. This encodes CSVEDWDRGSYNEQFF.

In this sample, this clonotype turned up a few times. CDR3 in amino acids: CASSYSVFKGYTF. In DNA form, the CDR3 reads TGTGCCAGCAGTTACTCGGTCTTCAAAGGGTACACCTTC. The chain recombines TRBV6-5 with TRBJ1-2; no firm D call. This CDR3 region has 13 residues. V dropped 0 bases and J dropped 11 bases, with 13 bases sitting between them. CDR1 is MNHEY, CDR2 SVGAGI, per germline.

This clonotype was counted only a few times. This sequence joins TRBV20-1 and TRBJ2-5; TRBD1 matches 7 bases. Judging by the DNA end, TRBJ2-7 fits better; the J call may be wrong. The CDR3 runs 12 residues. Germline V CDR1 and CDR2: DFQATT, SNEGSKA (reference sequence). CDR3 amino acids: CSARTGLGEQYF. The CDR3, as DNA: TGCAGTGCTAGGACAGGGCTGGGCGAGCAGTACTTC.

Only a few counts were recorded for this clonotype. The genes are TRBV20-1 and TRBJ2-1, with D uncertain. Trimming took off 3 bases at V and 4 bases at J, with 10 bases between the two ends. Per the germline V gene, CDR1 is DFQATT and CDR2 is SNEGSKA (reference sequence). This CDR3 has 13 amino acids. This CDR3 reads CSARGEAYNEQFF. The CDR3 bases are TGCAGTGCTAGGGGCGAGGCATACAATGAGCAGTTCTTC.

The J gene is TRBJ2-5, the V gene TRBV29-1, with D uncertain. The CDR3 loop spans 14 amino acids. The germline V gene encodes CDR1 SQVTM and CDR2 ANQGSEA. Trimming took off 6 bases at V and 1 base at J, with 15 bases between the two ends. The DNA of the CDR3 is TGCAGCGTGCCACCCCGCGGTGTCCAAGAGACCCAGTACTTC. It yields the protein CSVPPRGVQETQYF.

The chain is built from TRBV29-1 and TRBJ1-2, with 12 bases lining up with TRBD1. V lost 4 bases and J lost 7; bases outside the gene matches: 7. Germline V lookup: CDR1 SQVTM, CDR2 ANQGSEA. This CDR3 spans 14 amino acids. In DNA, the CDR3 is TGCAGCGTTGGCTCCGGGACAGGGGGCGTTGGCTACACCTTC. Amino acids: CSVGSGTGGVGYTF.

This clonotype occurred a few times. The V gene is TRBV15, the J gene TRBJ1-1; D may be TRBD1 (6 bases). From germline, CDR1 is LNHNV and CDR2 YYDKDF (reference sequence). The CDR3 is 16 residues long. The ends were cut back, 1 base at V and 0 bases at J, with 12 bases in the middle. CDR3 residues: CATSRGGRGMNTEAFF. As DNA, the CDR3 is TGTGCCACCAGCAGAGGCGGAAGGGGGATGAACACTGAAGCTTTCTTT.

The chain uses TRBV7-9 and TRBJ2-7; D not resolved. The J call may be wrong; the DNA end is better matched by TRBJ2-5. CDR3 length: 13 amino acids. The germline V gene has CDR1 SEHNR and CDR2 FQNEAQ (reference sequence). The CDR3 DNA sequence: TGTGCCAGCAGCCCCACTCAAAAAGAGACCCAGTACTTC. Translated, it gives CASSPTQKETQYF.

This clonotype was seen more than once but under ten times. J is TRBJ2-2 and V is TRBV5-1, with D maybe TRBD1 (6 bases). V lost 4 bases and J lost 4, with 14 bases in between. The CDR3 runs to 15 residues. In germline, CDR1 is SGHRS, CDR2 YFSETQ. This chain's CDR3 is CASSRTEISTGELFF. For the CDR3, the DNA is TGCGCCAGCAGCCGGACAGAAATTTCCACCGGGGAGCTGTTTTTT.

As concerns this clonotype: A junction end diverges from the germline sequence, so it may reflect a read error. This chain uses TRBV7-8 with TRBJ1-4, with D possibly being TRBD1 (5 bases). Germline V gene lookup returns CDR1 SGHVS and CDR2 FQNEAQ. CDR3 length: 19 amino acids. CDR3: CASSLGGGWQDSTNEKLFF. The CDR3 nucleotides are TGTGCCAGCAGCTTAGGGGGGGGGTGGCAGGACTCAACTAATGAAAAGCTGTTTTTT. The whole variable domain, filled in from reference TRBV7-8 and TRBJ1-4, reads GAGVSQSPRYKVAKRGQDVALRCDPISGHVSLFWYQQALGQGPEFLTYFQNEAQLDKSGLPSDRFFAERPEGSVSTLKIQRTQQEDSAVYLCASSLGGGWQDSTNEKLFFGSGTQLSVL.

The rearrangement links TRBV29-1 to TRBJ2-3, with D perhaps matching TRBD1 (5 bases). Trimming pared 0 bases from V and 1 base from J, leaving 14 bases between. The CDR3 is 16 amino acids. CDR1 and CDR2 from the germline V gene are SQVTM and ANQGSEA. The CDR3 reads CSVEDLRGIGTDTQYF. CDR3 sequence (DNA): TGCAGCGTTGAAGATCTTAGGGGAATCGGCACAGATACGCAGTATTTT.